Included here is one T cell receptor (beta chain) sequence, with context. The data stem from a study of identical twins. TCRdb passed the 5' RACE reads through MiXCR, listing each CDR3 protein once. Here the sample spans about 470,000 distinct CDR3 sequences, about 24% being singletons. The CDR3 extends over 15 amino acids. V shed 4 bases and J 9 bases; nucleotides not matched to a gene: 9. In germline, CDR1 is SGHDT, CDR2 YYEEEE. These data were also filed under a second study, of T cells expressing NK-cell markers. That report adds: The authors derived TCR beta repertoires from sorted CD3+CD56+NKG2C+, CD3+CD56+NKG2C- and CD3+CD56-NKG2C+ T cells.

The chain combines TRBV5-6 with TRBJ2-7, with 14 bases identical to TRBD2. This receptor was taken from a woman between 18 and 29 years old in good health. Material for sequencing was CD4+ T cells sorted from blood. CDR3 amino acids: CASSAGLAGAFGQYF. Here the CDR3 DNA reads TGTGCCAGCAGCGCGGGACTAGCGGGAGCCTTCGGGCAGTACTTC. Full variable domain (outside the CDR3, taken from reference TRBV5-6 and TRBJ2-7): DAGVTQSPTHLIKTRGQQVTLRCSPKSGHDTVSWYQQALGQGPQFIFQYYEEEERQRGNFPDRFSGHQFPNYSSELNVNALLLGDSALYLCASSAGLAGAFGQYFGPGTRLTVT.